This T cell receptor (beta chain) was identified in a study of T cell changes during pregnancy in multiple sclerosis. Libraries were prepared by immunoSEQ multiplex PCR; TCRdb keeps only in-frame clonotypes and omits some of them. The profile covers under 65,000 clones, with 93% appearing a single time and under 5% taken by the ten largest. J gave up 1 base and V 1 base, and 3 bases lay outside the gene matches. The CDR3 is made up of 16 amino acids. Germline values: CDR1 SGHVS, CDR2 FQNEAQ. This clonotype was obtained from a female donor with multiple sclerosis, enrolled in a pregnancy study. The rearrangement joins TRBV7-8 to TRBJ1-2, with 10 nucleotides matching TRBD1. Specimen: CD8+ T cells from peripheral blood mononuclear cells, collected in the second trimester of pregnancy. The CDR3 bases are TGTGCCAGCAGCTTAGGACAGGGGGCGATTAACTATGGCTACACCTTC. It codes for CASSLGQGAINYGYTF. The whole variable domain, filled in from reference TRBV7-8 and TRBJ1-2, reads GAGVSQSPRYKVAKRGQDVALRCDPISGHVSLFWYQQALGQGPEFLTYFQNEAQLDKSGLPSDRFFAERPEGSVSTLKIQRTQQEDSAVYLCASSLGQGAINYGYTFGSGTRLTVV.